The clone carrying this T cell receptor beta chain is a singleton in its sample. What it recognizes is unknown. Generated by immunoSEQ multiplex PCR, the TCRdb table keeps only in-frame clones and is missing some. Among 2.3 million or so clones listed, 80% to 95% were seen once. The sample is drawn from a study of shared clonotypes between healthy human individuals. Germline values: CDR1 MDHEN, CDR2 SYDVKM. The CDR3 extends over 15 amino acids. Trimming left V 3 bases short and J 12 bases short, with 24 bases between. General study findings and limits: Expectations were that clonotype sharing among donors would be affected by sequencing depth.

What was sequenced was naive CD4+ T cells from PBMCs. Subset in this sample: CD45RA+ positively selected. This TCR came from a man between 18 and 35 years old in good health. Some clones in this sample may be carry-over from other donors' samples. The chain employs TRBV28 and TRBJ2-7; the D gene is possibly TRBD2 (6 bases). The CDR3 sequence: CASSLEALGLARRYF. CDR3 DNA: TGTGCCAGCAGTTTGGAGGCCCTCGGGCTAGCGAGGCGGTACTTC.